This T cell receptor beta chain was identified during a study of blood T cell repertoires in COVID-19. The study recruited people aged 18 to 89 years across roughly 23 US areas. Symptom resolution, clearance, or two negative PCRs marked donors in Cohort 3 as recovered. This table comes from immunoSEQ multiplex PCR, and its TCRdb copy is limited to in-frame clones, with some not included. The table shows about 180,000 clones, with more than 65% occurring only once. V shed 4 bases and J shed 0 bases, with 13 bases lying between them. CDR3 length: 15 residues. Germline-derived CDR1 and CDR2 are SGHNT and YYREEE (reference sequence).

This clonotype originated in a man in his fifties or sixties who had recovered from COVID-19. V and J are TRBV5-4 and TRBJ1-1, with D maybe TRBD1 (5 bases). The sequencing sample was made of PBMCs or T cells enriched from blood (not recorded which). The CDR3 sequence: CASSREGNMNTEAFF. The CDR3 region has the DNA TGTGCCAGCAGCCGGGAGGGGAACATGAACACTGAAGCTTTCTTT.